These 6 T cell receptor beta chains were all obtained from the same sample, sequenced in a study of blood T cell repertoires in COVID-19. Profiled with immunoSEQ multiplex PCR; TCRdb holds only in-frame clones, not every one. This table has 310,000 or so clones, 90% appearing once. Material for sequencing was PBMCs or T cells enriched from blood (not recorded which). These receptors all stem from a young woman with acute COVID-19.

The CDR3 nucleotides read TGTGCCAGCAGACCCTCTTTTGGGGCAGCCTATGAGCAGTTCTTC. This encodes CASRPSFGAAYEQFF. This sequence joins TRBV28 and TRBJ2-1, with a weak D call TRBD1 (5 bases). Trimming cost V 6 bases and J 8 bases, with 20 bases left between them. CDR3 size: 15 residues. From germline, CDR1 is MDHEN and CDR2 SYDVKM.

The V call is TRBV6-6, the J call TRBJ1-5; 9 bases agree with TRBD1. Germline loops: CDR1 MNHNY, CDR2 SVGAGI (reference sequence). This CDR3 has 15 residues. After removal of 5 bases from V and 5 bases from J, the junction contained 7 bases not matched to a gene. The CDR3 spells CASSRRDRDDQPQHF. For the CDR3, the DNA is TGTGCCAGCAGTAGACGGGACAGGGATGATCAGCCCCAGCATTTT.

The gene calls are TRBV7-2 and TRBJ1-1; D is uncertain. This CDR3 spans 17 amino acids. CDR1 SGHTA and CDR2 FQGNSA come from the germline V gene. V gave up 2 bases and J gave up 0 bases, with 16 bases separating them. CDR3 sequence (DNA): TGTGCCAGCAGCTTAACGAACAGCCAAATTCTGAACACTGAAGCTTTCTTT. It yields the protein CASSLTNSQILNTEAFF.

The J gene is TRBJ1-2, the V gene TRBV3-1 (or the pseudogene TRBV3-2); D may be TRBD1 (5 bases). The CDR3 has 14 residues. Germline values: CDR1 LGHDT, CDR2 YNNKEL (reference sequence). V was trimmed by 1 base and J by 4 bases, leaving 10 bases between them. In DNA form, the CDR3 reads TGTGCCAGCAGCCAAGCCGGGGGAATCTATGGCTACACCTTC. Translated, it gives CASSQAGGIYGYTF.

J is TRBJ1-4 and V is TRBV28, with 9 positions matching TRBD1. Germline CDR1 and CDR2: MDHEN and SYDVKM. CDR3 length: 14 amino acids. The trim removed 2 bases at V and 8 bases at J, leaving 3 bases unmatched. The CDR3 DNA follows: TGTGCCAGCAGTTTAACAGGGGGCGGGGAAAAACTGTTTTTT. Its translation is CASSLTGGGEKLFF.

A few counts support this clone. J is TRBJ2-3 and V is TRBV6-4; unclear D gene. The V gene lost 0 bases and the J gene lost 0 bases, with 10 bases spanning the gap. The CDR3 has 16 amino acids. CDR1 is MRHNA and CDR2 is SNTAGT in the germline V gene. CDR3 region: CASSDSELVSTDTQYF. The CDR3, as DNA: TGTGCCAGCAGTGACTCAGAGCTAGTAAGCACAGATACGCAGTATTTT.